This T cell receptor (beta chain) was found in a study of cytomegalovirus exposure and HLA in healthy donors. This clone was detected only once. V was clipped by 6 bases and J by 2 bases, with 13 bases between them. The CDR3 sequence is 14 residues long. Germline V gene lookup returns CDR1 MNHEY and CDR2 SVGAGI. PCR employed 60 Vbeta and 13 Jbeta primers. This table comes from immunoSEQ multiplex PCR, and its TCRdb copy is limited to in-frame clones, with some not included. The sample includes 60,000 to 70,000 clones, 80% of them seen just once. Sequencing used PBMCs. The sequence was obtained from a woman younger than 45 in good health and CMV-seronegative. The chain is built from TRBV6-5 and TRBJ1-1; D is possibly TRBD1 (5 bases). CDR3 loop: CASRFQGGNTEAFF. The CDR3 nucleotides are TGTGCCAGCAGATTTCAGGGAGGTAACACTGAAGCTTTCTTT.